Below are 12 T cell receptor beta chains sequenced from a single sample in a study of identical twins. TCRdb reprocessed the 5' RACE reads via MiXCR and lists one record per CDR3 protein. The sample records about 570,000 distinct CDR3 sequences, 9.6% being singletons. These data were likewise used in another study, on yellow fever vaccine responses in identical twins.

The sequenced sample was PBMCs. These receptors came from a woman between 18 and 29 years old in good health.

This clonotype was seen repeatedly, ten times or more. The chain is built from TRBV7-9 and TRBJ2-1; TRBD2 aligns across 14 bases. The germline V gene has CDR1 SEHNR and CDR2 FQNEAQ (reference sequence). This CDR3 is 15 amino acids long. The junction had 6 bases not matched to a gene; V was cut back by 6 bases and J by 8 bases. The CDR3 DNA sequence: TGTGCCAGCAGGACTAGCGGGAGGGCCATCTATGAGCAGTTCTTC. It translates to CASRTSGRAIYEQFF.

The chain recombines TRBV18 with TRBJ2-7; D gene ambiguous. The CDR3 is 13 residues long. Per the germline V gene, CDR1 is KGHSH and CDR2 is LQKENI. V lost 2 bases and J 6 bases, leaving 11 bases between the germline ends. This CDR3 reads CASSPKGTGEQYF. DNA of the CDR3: TGTGCCAGCTCACCAAAAGGAACGGGCGAGCAGTACTTC.

This clonotype turned up a few times. The rearrangement links TRBV5-1 to TRBJ2-7, with a tentative D call TRBD2 (5 bases). The CDR3 has 14 amino acids. With 0 bases removed from V and 3 bases from J, the gap between germline ends came to 10 bases. The germline V gene has CDR1 SGHRS and CDR2 YFSETQ. Written as DNA, the CDR3 is TGCGCCAGCAGCTTGGGACCCGGGAACTACGAGCAGTACTTC. This encodes CASSLGPGNYEQYF.

This clonotype has a handful of counts. The rearrangement links TRBV28 to TRBJ2-1; D is unresolved. Trimming pared 4 bases from V and 8 bases from J, leaving 18 bases between. Germline assignment: CDR1 MDHEN and CDR2 SYDVKM. The CDR3 covers 15 residues. DNA for the CDR3: TGTGCCAGCAGTTCCTCCGGACCGTTACGCCATGAGCAGTTCTTC. The encoded protein is CASSSSGPLRHEQFF.

In this sample, this clonotype turned up a few times. The V call is TRBV5-6, the J call TRBJ1-6; a weak D match, TRBD1 (5 bases). This CDR3 has 15 amino acids. V gave up 4 bases and J gave up 7 bases, with 15 bases separating them. CDR1 and CDR2 (germline): SGHDT, YYEEEE. Written as DNA, the CDR3 is TGTGCCAGCAGCCCTCCGGGACGCCAAAATTCACCCCTCCACTTT. It yields the protein CASSPPGRQNSPLHF.

This clonotype was detected ten times or more. V is TRBV7-9 and J is TRBJ1-1; 10 positions agree with TRBD1. The V segment lost 5 bases and the J segment 1 base; nucleotides outside the gene matches: 4. This CDR3 region has 15 residues. Germline CDR1 reads SEHNR; CDR2 reads FQNEAQ (reference sequence). CDR3 loop: CASSGRQGANTEAFF. The DNA for the CDR3 is TGTGCCAGCAGCGGACGACAGGGGGCGAACACTGAAGCTTTCTTT.

This clonotype was detected ten times or more. V usage is TRBV10-3 and J usage is TRBJ2-1; 9 nucleotides agree with TRBD2. Germline V gene data show CDR1 as ENHRY and CDR2 as SYGVKD. This CDR3 spans 14 amino acids. The V segment lost 4 bases and the J segment 4 bases; nucleotides outside the gene matches: 2. The CDR3 reads CAISGLADYNEQFF. DNA for the CDR3: TGTGCCATCAGTGGACTAGCGGATTACAATGAGCAGTTCTTC.

This clonotype was seen only a few times. This chain connects TRBV10-3 to TRBJ2-2, with D perhaps assigned TRBD1 or TRBD2 (5 bases each). The germline V gene encodes CDR1 ENHRY and CDR2 SYGVKD. This CDR3 region has 15 residues. Between the trimmed V and J ends, which lost 6 bases and 4 bases, there was a span of 15 bases. The CDR3 DNA reads as TGTGCCATCAGCCAAGCCTTCGGGACCACCGGGGAGCTGTTTTTT. Its translation: CAISQAFGTTGELFF.

This clonotype was observed at least ten times. CDR3 coding DNA: TGTGCCAGCAGCTTCAGGGCGAAGGCCGGGGAGCTGTTTTTT. Amino acid sequence: CASSFRAKAGELFF. The rearrangement uses TRBV7-9 and TRBJ2-2; possible D gene TRBD1, 5 bases. This CDR3 spans 14 amino acids. With 3 bases removed from V and 6 bases from J, the gap between germline ends came to 11 bases. Germline V gene sequence: CDR1 SEHNR, CDR2 FQNEAQ (reference sequence). Full variable domain (rest looked up from reference TRBV7-9 and TRBJ2-2): DTGVSQNPRHKITKRGQNVTFRCDPISEHNRLYWYRQTLGQGPEFLTYFQNEAQLEKSRLLSDRFSAERPKGSFSTLEIQRTEQGDSAMYLCASSFRAKAGELFFGEGSRLTVL.

V is TRBV2 and J is TRBJ2-1; D gene uncertain. In germline, CDR1 is SNHLY, CDR2 FYNNEI. The CDR3 is 11 residues long. V was trimmed by 4 bases and J by 8 bases, leaving 6 bases between them. DNA of the CDR3: TGTGCCAGCAGTGTATTCCATGAGCAGTTCTTC. This encodes CASSVFHEQFF.

In this sample, this clonotype turned up a few times. This chain connects TRBV5-1 to TRBJ2-3; 9 nucleotides agree with TRBD1. The trim removed 0 bases at V and 0 bases at J, leaving 11 bases unmatched. The CDR3 length is 19 residues. In germline, CDR1 is SGHRS, CDR2 YFSETQ. As DNA, the CDR3 is TGCGCCAGCAGCTTGGGGCCCTCTTTGACAGGGGGTAGCACAGATACGCAGTATTTT. It yields the protein CASSLGPSLTGGSTDTQYF. The whole variable domain, filled in from reference TRBV5-1 and TRBJ2-3, reads KAGVTQTPRYLIKTRGQQVTLSCSPISGHRSVSWYQQTPGQGLQFLFEYFSETQRNKGNFPGRFSGRQFSNSRSEMNVSTLELGDSALYLCASSLGPSLTGGSTDTQYFGPGTRLTVL.

CDR3 protein: CASSLVGLHTGELFF. The DNA of the CDR3 is TGTGCCAGCAGCTTGGTAGGACTTCACACCGGGGAGCTGTTTTTT. The chain carries TRBV5-5 and TRBJ2-2, with a possible D match to TRBD2 (5 bases). In germline, CDR1 is SGHKS, CDR2 YYEKEE (reference sequence). This CDR3 is built from 15 residues. V shed 0 bases and J shed 3 bases, with 9 bases lying between them.